This T cell receptor (beta chain) was recovered during a study of regulatory T cells in long-lasting Graves disease. Study-wide findings and caveats: Persistent Graves' patients showed a TCR diversity that was lower than that of newly diagnosed ones. More public clonotypes were shared by persistent patients (2,741) than by new patients (fewer than 1,000).

Ten or more counts support this clonotype. Its antigen is unidentified. Stated time point: newly diagnosed GD, antithyroid drugs for less than 3 months. After RNA was extracted from PBMCs, the TCR library was made from it. Construction of TCR beta libraries relied on iRepertoire HTBI primers and on Arm-PCR targeting CDR3 regions. TCRdb analysed the multiplex PCR reads with MiXCR anew, one entry per CDR3 protein. The sample lists roughly 520,000 distinct CDR3 sequences, about 11% occurring once. Another study also made use of these data, one on T cells in Graves' hyperthyroidism and ophthalmopathy. According to that study: The TCR CDR3 was amplified in a first-round RT-PCR using the HTBI primer set.

The starting material was peripheral blood mononuclear cells (PBMCs), obtained at new diagnosis, from a patient treated with antithyroid drugs. The receptor was isolated from a woman in her thirties with Graves disease.

CDR3 DNA: TGTGCCAGCAGCTCACGGACAGATCAAGAGACCCAGTACTTC. Its protein product is CASSSRTDQETQYF. The rearrangement uses TRBV11-2 and TRBJ2-5; a weak D match, TRBD1 (6 bases). The V gene lost 4 bases and the J gene lost 2 bases, with 11 bases spanning the gap. CDR1 is SGHAT and CDR2 is FQNNGV in the germline V gene. The CDR3 is 14 residues long.